What follows are 14 T cell receptor beta chains derived from one specimen sequenced in a study of cytomegalovirus exposure and HLA in healthy donors. Researchers ran the PCR with 60 Vbeta and 13 Jbeta primers. Produced via immunoSEQ multiplex PCR; TCRdb's table is partial and in-frame only. This sample has 140,000 to 150,000 clones, with 75% to 80% found just once. Sequencing was performed on PBMCs. The receptors come from a woman between 18 and 29 years old in good health and CMV-seropositive.

The CDR3 spells CASSLVETYYNEQFF. CDR3 bases: TGTGCCAGCAGCTTAGTAGAAACCTATTACAATGAGCAGTTCTTC. V usage is TRBV7-2 and J usage is TRBJ2-1; D is uncertain. This CDR3 contains 15 residues. Trimming left V 1 base short and J 4 bases short, with 11 bases between. The germline gives CDR1 SGHTA, CDR2 FQGNSA.

The V gene is TRBV7-6, the J gene TRBJ1-5; tentative D call: TRBD1 (5 bases). Trimming took off 3 bases at V and 3 bases at J, with 9 bases between the two ends. CDR1 and CDR2 (germline): SGHVS, FNYEAQ. This CDR3 is 14 amino acids long. DNA for the CDR3: TGTGCCAGCAGCTTGGGGCCGAACAATCAGCCCCAGCATTTT. It yields the protein CASSLGPNNQPQHF. The full variable domain, in which reference TRBV7-6 and TRBJ1-5 provide the parts outside the CDR3, is GAGVSQSPRYKVTKRGQDVALRCDPISGHVSLYWYRQALGQGPEFLTYFNYEAQQDKSGLPNDRFSAERPEGSISTLTIQRTEQRDSAMYRCASSLGPNNQPQHFGDGTRLSIL.

The chain links TRBV5-1 to TRBJ1-2; 8 bases line up with TRBD1. The CDR3 consists of 14 residues. Germline CDR1 and CDR2: SGHRS and YFSETQ. J lost 8 bases, V lost 0 bases, and 6 bases had no gene match. The chain's CDR3 is CASSLVQGDQGYTF. As DNA, the CDR3 is TGCGCCAGCAGCTTGGTACAGGGGGATCAAGGCTACACCTTC.

The rearrangement joins TRBV12-5 to TRBJ2-2, with 8 bases aligning to TRBD1. The CDR3 covers 18 residues. The V and J ends lost 5 bases and 4 bases, in that order; junction bases with no gene match: 15. CDR1 and CDR2 from the germline V gene are LGHNT and FRNRAP. CDR3 sequence: CASGTTRPGGRSTGELFF. Written as DNA, the CDR3 is TGTGCTAGTGGTACAACACGTCCAGGGGGCCGGAGCACCGGGGAGCTGTTTTTT.

This clone was found a few times. CDR3 amino acids: CASSIKKGVEAFF. The CDR3 DNA sequence: TGTGCCAGTAGTATAAAGAAGGGGGTTGAAGCTTTCTTT. The chain couples TRBV19 to TRBJ1-1; D may be TRBD1 (6 bases). CDR1 LNHDA and CDR2 SQIVND come from the germline V gene (reference sequence). The CDR3 length is 13 residues. The V and J ends lost 2 bases and 7 bases respectively, with 11 bases between them. Supplemented by reference TRBV19 and TRBJ1-1, the full variable domain reads DGGITQSPKYLFRKEGQNVTLSCEQNLNHDAMYWYRQDPGQGLRLIYYSQIVNDFQKGDIAEGYSVSREKKESFPLTVTSAQKNPTAFYLCASSIKKGVEAFFGQGTRLTVV.

This chain uses TRBV5-1 with TRBJ2-7; D is possibly TRBD1 (7 bases). Looked up from germline, CDR1 is SGHRS and CDR2 is YFSETQ. The CDR3 loop spans 13 amino acids. V lost 6 bases and J lost 5, with 15 bases in between. The CDR3 DNA reads as TGCGCCAGCACGCAGGGGGGCGGGAACGAGCAGTACTTC. This encodes CASTQGGGNEQYF.

The sample holds a few counts of this clone. This sequence joins TRBV19 and TRBJ2-3; D not resolved. Germline CDR1 LNHDA, CDR2 SQIVND (reference sequence). CDR3 size: 14 residues. V was pared by 4 bases and J by 6 bases, with 14 bases between. In DNA, the CDR3 is TGTGCCAGTAGTACGTTGGCCCGTCCGGATACGCAGTATTTT. Its protein product is CASSTLARPDTQYF.

This sequence joins TRBV7-2 and TRBJ1-3; 11 bases are a match to TRBD1. The CDR3 loop spans 19 amino acids. Germline lookup yields CDR1 SGHTA and CDR2 FQGNSA. The J segment lost 4 bases and the V segment lost 5 bases, leaving 16 bases of the junction unmatched. This CDR3 reads CASSRAPGTGGLIGNTIYF. For the CDR3, the DNA is TGTGCCAGCAGCCGAGCCCCCGGGACAGGGGGTCTTATCGGAAACACCATATATTTT.

The CDR3: CASSLDRGRYGYTF. The CDR3 DNA reads TGTGCCAGCAGCTTAGACAGGGGAAGATATGGCTACACCTTC. The rearrangement joins TRBV5-6 to TRBJ1-2; 8 bases fit TRBD1. V was clipped by 2 bases and J by 5 bases; unmatched bases: 5. In germline, CDR1 is SGHDT, CDR2 YYEEEE. The CDR3 length is 14 residues.

The rearrangement uses TRBV18 and TRBJ2-7; D gene uncertain. This CDR3 has 11 amino acids. The V gene's germline CDR1 is KGHSH and CDR2 LQKENI. Trimming removed 5 bases at V and 3 bases at J, with 5 bases between. The CDR3 here is CASSADYEQYF. The DNA of the CDR3 is TGTGCCAGCTCAGCAGACTACGAGCAGTACTTC.

The chain carries TRBV5-6 and TRBJ1-2, with 7 bases lining up with TRBD1. V lost 5 bases to trimming and J lost 6 bases; unmatched junction nucleotides: 7. The CDR3 runs 13 residues. Germline-derived CDR1 and CDR2 are SGHDT and YYEEEE. In nucleotides, the CDR3 is TGTGCCAGCAGACTAGACAGGGCGGATGGCTACACCTTC. Its protein is CASRLDRADGYTF. Combining the CDR3 with reference TRBV5-6 and TRBJ1-2 gives the whole variable domain DAGVTQSPTHLIKTRGQQVTLRCSPKSGHDTVSWYQQALGQGPQFIFQYYEEEERQRGNFPDRFSGHQFPNYSSELNVNALLLGDSALYLCASRLDRADGYTFGSGTRLTVV.

This rearrangement joins TRBV5-1 to TRBJ2-3; D perhaps matches TRBD2 (7 bases). Trimming removed 1 base from V and 5 bases from J, with 14 bases in between. This CDR3 has 15 amino acids. Germline values: CDR1 SGHRS, CDR2 YFSETQ. The CDR3 nucleotides are TGCGCCAGCAGCTTGTGGGGCGGGGGACAAGATACGCAGTATTTT. Translating gives CASSLWGGGQDTQYF. The full variable domain, in which reference TRBV5-1 and TRBJ2-3 provide the parts outside the CDR3, is KAGVTQTPRYLIKTRGQQVTLSCSPISGHRSVSWYQQTPGQGLQFLFEYFSETQRNKGNFPGRFSGRQFSNSRSEMNVSTLELGDSALYLCASSLWGGGQDTQYFGPGTRLTVL.

In this sample, this clone turned up a few times. This chain links TRBV5-6 with TRBJ1-3, with TRBD1 matching over 8 bases. This CDR3 is 17 amino acids long. V trimming: 0 bases; J trimming: 0 bases; junction bases outside the gene matches: 5. Germline V gene sequence: CDR1 SGHDT, CDR2 YYEEEE. In DNA form, the CDR3 reads TGTGCCAGCAGCTTGGACGGGGGGACAGGCTCTGGAAACACCATATATTTT. This codes for CASSLDGGTGSGNTIYF. Using reference TRBV5-6 and TRBJ1-3 for the parts outside the CDR3, the full variable domain is DAGVTQSPTHLIKTRGQQVTLRCSPKSGHDTVSWYQQALGQGPQFIFQYYEEEERQRGNFPDRFSGHQFPNYSSELNVNALLLGDSALYLCASSLDGGTGSGNTIYFGEGSWLTVV.

The chain couples TRBV5-1 to TRBJ2-5, with D unclear. Germline lookup yields CDR1 SGHRS and CDR2 YFSETQ. Trimming left V 0 bases short and J 3 bases short, with 6 bases between. This CDR3 region has 13 residues. In DNA, the CDR3 is TGCGCCAGCAGCTTGGTGCCGGAAGAGACCCAGTACTTC. This encodes CASSLVPEETQYF.